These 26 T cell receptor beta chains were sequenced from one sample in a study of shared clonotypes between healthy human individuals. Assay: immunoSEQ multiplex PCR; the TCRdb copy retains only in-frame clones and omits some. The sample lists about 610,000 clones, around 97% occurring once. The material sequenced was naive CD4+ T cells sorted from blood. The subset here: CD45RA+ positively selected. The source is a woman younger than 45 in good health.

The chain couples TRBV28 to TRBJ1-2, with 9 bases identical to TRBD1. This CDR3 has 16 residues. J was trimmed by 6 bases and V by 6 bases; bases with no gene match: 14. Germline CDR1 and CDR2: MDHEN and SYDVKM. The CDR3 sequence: CASSPNPGQGLDGYTF. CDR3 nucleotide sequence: TGTGCCAGCAGCCCTAACCCAGGACAGGGGTTAGATGGCTACACCTTC.

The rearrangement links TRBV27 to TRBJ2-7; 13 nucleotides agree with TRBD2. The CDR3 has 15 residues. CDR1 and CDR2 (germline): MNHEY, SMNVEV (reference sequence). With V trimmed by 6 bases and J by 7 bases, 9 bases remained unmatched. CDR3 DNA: TGTGCCAGCAGGCAAGGACTAGCGGGAGTTGGGGAGCAGTACTTC. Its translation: CASRQGLAGVGEQYF.

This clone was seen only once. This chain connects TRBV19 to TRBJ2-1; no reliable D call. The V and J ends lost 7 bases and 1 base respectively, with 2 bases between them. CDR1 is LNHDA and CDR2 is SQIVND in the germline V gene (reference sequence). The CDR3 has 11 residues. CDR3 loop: CASKSYNEQFF. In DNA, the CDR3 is TGTGCCAGTAAGTCCTACAATGAGCAGTTCTTC.

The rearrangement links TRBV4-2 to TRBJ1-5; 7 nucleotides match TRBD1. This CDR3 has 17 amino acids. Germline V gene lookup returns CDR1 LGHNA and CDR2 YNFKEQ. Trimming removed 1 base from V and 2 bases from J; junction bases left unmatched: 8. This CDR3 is CASSQGKGAWGNQPQHF. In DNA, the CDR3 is TGTGCCAGCAGCCAAGGGAAGGGGGCGTGGGGCAATCAGCCCCAGCATTTT.

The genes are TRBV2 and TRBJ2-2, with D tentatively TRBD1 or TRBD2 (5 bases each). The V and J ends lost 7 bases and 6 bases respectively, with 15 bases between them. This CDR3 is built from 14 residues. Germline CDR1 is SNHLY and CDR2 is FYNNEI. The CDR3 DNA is TGTGCCAGCACAGGGACCAGTACATCCGGGGAGCTGTTTTTT. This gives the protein CASTGTSTSGELFF. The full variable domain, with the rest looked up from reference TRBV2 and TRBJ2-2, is EPEVTQTPSHQVTQMGQEVILRCVPISNHLYFYWYRQILGQKVEFLVSFYNNEISEKSEIFDDQFSVERPDGSNFTLKIRSTKLEDSAMYFCASTGTSTSGELFFGEGSRLTVL.

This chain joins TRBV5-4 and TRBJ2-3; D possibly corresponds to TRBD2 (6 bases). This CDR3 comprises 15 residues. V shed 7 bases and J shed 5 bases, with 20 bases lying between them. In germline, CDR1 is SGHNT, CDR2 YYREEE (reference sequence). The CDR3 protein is CASSPRGSGEDTQYF. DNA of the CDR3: TGTGCCAGCTCCCCGAGGGGTAGCGGCGAAGATACGCAGTATTTT.

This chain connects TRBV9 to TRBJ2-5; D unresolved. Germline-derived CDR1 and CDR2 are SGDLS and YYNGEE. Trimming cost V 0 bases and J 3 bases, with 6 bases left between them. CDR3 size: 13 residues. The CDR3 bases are TGTGCCAGCAGCGTAGGCACAGAAGAGACCCAGTACTTC. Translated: CASSVGTEETQYF.

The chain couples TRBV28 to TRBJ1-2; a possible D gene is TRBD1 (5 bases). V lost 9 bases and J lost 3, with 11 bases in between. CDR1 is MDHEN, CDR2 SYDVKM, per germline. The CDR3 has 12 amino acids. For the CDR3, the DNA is TGTGCCAGTAAGACAGTCGACTATGGCTACACCTTC. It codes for CASKTVDYGYTF.

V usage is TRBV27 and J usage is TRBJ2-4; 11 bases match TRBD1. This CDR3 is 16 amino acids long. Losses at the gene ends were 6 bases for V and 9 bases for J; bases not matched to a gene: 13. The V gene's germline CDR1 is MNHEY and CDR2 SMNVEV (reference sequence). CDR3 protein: CASSLNPGTGGGIQYF. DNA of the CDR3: TGTGCCAGCAGCCTTAACCCCGGGACAGGGGGAGGCATTCAGTACTTC.

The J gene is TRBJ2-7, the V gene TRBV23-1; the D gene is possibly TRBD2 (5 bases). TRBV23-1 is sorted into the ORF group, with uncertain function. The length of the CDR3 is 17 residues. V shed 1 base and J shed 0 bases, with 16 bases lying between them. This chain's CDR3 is CASSQFKDEGSSYEQYF. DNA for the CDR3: TGCGCCAGCAGTCAATTTAAGGACGAGGGAAGCTCCTACGAGCAGTACTTC.

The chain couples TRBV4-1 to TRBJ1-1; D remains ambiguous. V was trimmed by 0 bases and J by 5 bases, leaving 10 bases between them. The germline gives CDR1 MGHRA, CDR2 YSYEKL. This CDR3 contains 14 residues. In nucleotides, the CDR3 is TGCGCCAGCAGCCAAGAGTACGGCGGGACTGAAGCTTTCTTT. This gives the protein CASSQEYGGTEAFF.

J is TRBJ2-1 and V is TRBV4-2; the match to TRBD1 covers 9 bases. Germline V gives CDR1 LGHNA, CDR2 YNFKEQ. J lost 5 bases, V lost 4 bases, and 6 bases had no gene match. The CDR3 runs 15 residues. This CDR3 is CASSPRQGGNNEQFF. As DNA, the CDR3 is TGTGCCAGCAGCCCCCGACAGGGGGGGAACAATGAGCAGTTCTTC.

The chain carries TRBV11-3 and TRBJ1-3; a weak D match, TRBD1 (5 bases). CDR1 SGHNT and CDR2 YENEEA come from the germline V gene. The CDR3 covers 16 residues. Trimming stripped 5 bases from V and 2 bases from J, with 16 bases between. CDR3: CASSGPGTDAGNTIYF. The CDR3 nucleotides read TGTGCCAGCAGCGGTCCCGGGACTGATGCTGGAAACACCATATATTTT.

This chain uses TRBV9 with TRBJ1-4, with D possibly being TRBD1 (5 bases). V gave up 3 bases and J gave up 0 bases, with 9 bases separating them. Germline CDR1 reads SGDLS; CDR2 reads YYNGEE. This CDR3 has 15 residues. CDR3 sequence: CASSADSATNEKLFF. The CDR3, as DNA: TGTGCCAGCAGCGCCGACAGTGCAACTAATGAAAAACTGTTTTTT.

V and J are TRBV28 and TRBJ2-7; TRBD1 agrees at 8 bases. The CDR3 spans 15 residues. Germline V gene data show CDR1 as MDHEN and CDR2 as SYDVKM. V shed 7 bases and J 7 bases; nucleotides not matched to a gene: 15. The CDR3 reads CASTPLGQGPMEQYF. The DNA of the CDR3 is TGTGCCAGCACTCCACTCGGACAGGGACCAATGGAGCAGTACTTC.

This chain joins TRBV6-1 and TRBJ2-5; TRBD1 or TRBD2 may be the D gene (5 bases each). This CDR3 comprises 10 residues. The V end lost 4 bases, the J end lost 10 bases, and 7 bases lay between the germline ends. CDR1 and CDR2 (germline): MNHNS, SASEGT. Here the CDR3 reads CASSGDLQYF. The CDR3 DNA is TGTGCCAGCAGTGGGGACCTCCAGTACTTC.

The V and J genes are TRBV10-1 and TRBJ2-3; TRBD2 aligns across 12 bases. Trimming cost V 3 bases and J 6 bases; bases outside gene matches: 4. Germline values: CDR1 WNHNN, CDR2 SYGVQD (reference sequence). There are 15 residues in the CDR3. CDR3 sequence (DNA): TGCGCCAGCAGTGACCCGACTAGCGGGAGTGATACGCAGTATTTT. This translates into CASSDPTSGSDTQYF.

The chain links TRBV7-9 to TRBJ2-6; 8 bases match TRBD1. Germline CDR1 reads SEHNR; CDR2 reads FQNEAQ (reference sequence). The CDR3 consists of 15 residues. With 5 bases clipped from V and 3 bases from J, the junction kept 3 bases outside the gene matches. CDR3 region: CASSIQGVGANVLTF. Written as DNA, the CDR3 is TGTGCCAGCAGCATACAGGGGGTTGGGGCCAACGTCCTGACTTTC.

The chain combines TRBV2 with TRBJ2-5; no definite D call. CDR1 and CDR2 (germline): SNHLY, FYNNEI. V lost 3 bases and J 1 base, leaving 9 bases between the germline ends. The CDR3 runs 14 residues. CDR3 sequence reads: CASSDMGIQETQYF. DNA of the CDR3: TGTGCCAGCAGTGATATGGGTATCCAAGAGACCCAGTACTTC.

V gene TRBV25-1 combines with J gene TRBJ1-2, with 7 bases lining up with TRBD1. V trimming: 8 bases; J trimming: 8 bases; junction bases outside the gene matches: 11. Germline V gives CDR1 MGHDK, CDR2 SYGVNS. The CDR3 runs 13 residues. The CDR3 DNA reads TGTGCCAGCGGGCAACAGGGGAAGGGGGGCTACACCTTC. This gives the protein CASGQQGKGGYTF.

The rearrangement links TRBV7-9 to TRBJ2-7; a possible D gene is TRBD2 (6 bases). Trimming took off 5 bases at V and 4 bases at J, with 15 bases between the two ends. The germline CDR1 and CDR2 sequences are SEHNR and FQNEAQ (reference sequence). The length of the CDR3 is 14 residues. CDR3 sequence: CASSRPPREYEQYF. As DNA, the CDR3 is TGTGCCAGCAGCCGACCCCCGCGGGAATACGAGCAGTACTTC.

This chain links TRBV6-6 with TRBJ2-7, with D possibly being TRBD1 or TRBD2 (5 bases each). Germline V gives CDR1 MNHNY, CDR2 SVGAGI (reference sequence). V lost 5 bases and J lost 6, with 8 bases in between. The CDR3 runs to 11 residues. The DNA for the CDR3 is TGTGCCAGCAGTGGGACCTCCGAGCAGTACTTC. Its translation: CASSGTSEQYF.

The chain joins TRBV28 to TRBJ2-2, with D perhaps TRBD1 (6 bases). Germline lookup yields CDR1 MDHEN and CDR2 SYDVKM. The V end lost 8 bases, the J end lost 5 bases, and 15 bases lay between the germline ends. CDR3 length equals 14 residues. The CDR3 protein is CASVVGTPTGELFF. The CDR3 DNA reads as TGTGCCAGCGTTGTAGGGACACCAACCGGGGAGCTGTTTTTT.

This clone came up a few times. The CDR3 spells CSVDRSTEAFF. CDR3 coding DNA: TGCAGCGTGGACCGAAGCACTGAAGCTTTCTTT. The chain joins TRBV29-1 to TRBJ1-1; D is undetermined. V was shortened by 6 bases and J by 4 bases, with 9 bases between the two germline ends. There are 11 residues in the CDR3. The germline V gene has CDR1 SQVTM and CDR2 ANQGSEA.

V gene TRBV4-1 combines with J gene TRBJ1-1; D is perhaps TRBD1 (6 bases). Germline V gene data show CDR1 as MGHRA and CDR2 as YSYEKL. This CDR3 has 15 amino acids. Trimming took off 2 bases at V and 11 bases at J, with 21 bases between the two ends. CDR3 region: CASSQQGPRTVRAFF. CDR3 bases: TGCGCCAGCAGCCAACAGGGGCCGCGAACCGTGAGGGCTTTCTTT.

Here the CDR3 DNA reads TGTGCCAGCAGTTCCCGGGACTCCCCCTGGGACGGGGAGCTGTTTTTT. This encodes CASSSRDSPWDGELFF. The chain carries TRBV27 and TRBJ2-2; TRBD2 is a possible D gene (6 bases). V shed 4 bases and J shed 7 bases, with 19 bases lying between them. Germline CDR1 and CDR2: MNHEY and SMNVEV (reference sequence). This CDR3 is 16 amino acids long.